The rows below give T cell receptor beta chains drawn from one sample of a study of beta chain features in type 1 diabetes. Produced via immunoSEQ multiplex PCR; TCRdb's table is partial and in-frame only. The sample holds roughly 15,000 clones, roughly two thirds seen once. Specimen: stem cell memory CD4+ T cells from blood. These receptors were taken from a man aged 25 to 40 with type 1 diabetes. Each CDR3 is given with its conserved first and last residue. A D gene is named only where the DNA matches it firmly. Size is stated for part of the rows, as once, few or many counts, or as a class when the clone is expanded.

TRBJ2-3 | TRBD2 | . | TRBV19 | CASSMAGSGEPTDTQYF | TGTGCCAGTAGTATGGCGGGTAGCGGGGAGCCCACAGATACGCAGTATTTT
TRBJ2-2 | . | . | TRBV5-4 | CASSPRTAGTGELFF | TGTGCCAGCAGCCCCCGGACAGCCGGAACCGGGGAGCTGTTTTTT
TRBJ1-5 | TRBD1 | . | TRBV4-1 | CASSREGTGQPQHF | TGCGCCAGCAGCCGGGAAGGGACAGGGCAGCCCCAGCATTTT
TRBJ2-7 | TRBD1 | . | TRBV18 | CASSPTGVSYEQYF | TGTGCCAGCTCACCGACAGGGGTGTCCTACGAGCAGTACTTC
TRBJ2-7 | . | . | TRBV6-5 | CVTGSSYEQYF | TGCGTGACAGGAAGCAGCTACGAGCAGTACTTC
TRBJ2-1 | . | . | TRBV9 | CASSPPARGGHEQFF | TGTGCCAGCAGCCCCCCAGCGAGGGGGGGCCATGAGCAGTTCTTC
TRBJ2-2 | TRBD2 | . | TRBV19 | CASRSLAGSRGELFF | TGTGCCAGTAGGAGTCTAGCGGGCTCGAGAGGGGAGCTGTTTTTT
TRBJ2-7 | TRBD2 | . | TRBV4-1 | CASSRFRGDPSGYEQYF | TGCGCCAGCAGCCGATTCCGGGGGGATCCATCGGGTTACGAGCAGTACTTC
TRBJ2-2 | TRBD2 | . | TRBV7-2 | CASSFSSGGGGTGELFF | TGTGCCAGCAGCTTTTCTAGCGGGGGCGGAGGAACCGGGGAGCTGTTTTTT
TRBJ1-1 | . | . | TRBV5-1 | CASSFSQLNTEAFF | TGCGCCAGCAGCTTTTCACAGCTGAACACTGAAGCTTTCTTT
TRBJ1-2 | TRBD1 | . | TRBV4-3 | CASSHGTGDGYTF | TGCGCCAGCAGCCACGGGACAGGGGATGGCTACACCTTC
TRBJ1-6 | . | . | TRBV27 | CASSALFNNRNSYNSPLHF | TGTGCCAGCAGCGCCCTATTCAACAACAGGAACTCCTATAATTCACCCCTCCACTTT
TRBJ2-4 | . | once | TRBV4-3 | CASSQDWGRNIQYF | TGCGCCAGCAGCCAAGATTGGGGGCGAAACATTCAGTACTTC
TRBJ2-2 | . | . | TRBV9 | CASSVEGITGELFF | TGTGCCAGCAGCGTAGAGGGGATCACCGGGGAGCTGTTTTTT
TRBJ2-5 | . | once | TRBV9 | CASSPPGAQETQYF | TGTGCCAGCAGCCCACCAGGGGCCCAAGAGACCCAGTACTTC
TRBJ2-1 | TRBD1 | . | TRBV9 | CASSVWDRGSYNEQFF | TGTGCCAGCAGCGTCTGGGACAGGGGTTCCTACAATGAGCAGTTCTTC
TRBJ1-1 | TRBD1 | . | TRBV2 | CANRDRGPNTEAFF | TGTGCCAACCGGGACAGGGGGCCAAACACTGAAGCTTTCTTT
TRBJ2-3 | . | . | TRBV29-1 | CSVDGHHSTDTQYF | TGCAGCGTTGATGGGCACCACAGCACAGATACGCAGTATTTT
TRBJ1-2 | . | once | TRBV28 | CASSLNSPGRGGGYTF | TGTGCCAGCAGTTTAAATTCCCCAGGACGTGGAGGTGGCTACACCTTC
TRBJ2-1 | . | . | TRBV18 | CASSPPQGFSYNEQFF | TGTGCCAGCTCACCACCGCAGGGGTTCTCCTACAATGAGCAGTTCTTC
TRBJ1-1 | TRBD1 | . | TRBV29-1 | CSVEKRDRATEAFF | TGCAGCGTTGAGAAGCGAGACAGGGCGACTGAAGCTTTCTTT
TRBJ2-3 | TRBD1 | . | TRBV7-6 | CASSLGQGTDTQYF | TGTGCCAGCAGCTTAGGACAGGGAACAGATACGCAGTATTTT
TRBJ1-2 | . | . | TRBV28 | CASSLADTAYGYTF | TGTGCCAGCAGTCTCGCGGACACAGCTTATGGCTACACCTTC
TRBJ2-3 | . | few | TRBV7-9 | CASSRAGTYLTDTQYF | TGTGCCAGCAGTCGCGCGGGGACTTATCTCACAGATACGCAGTATTTT
TRBJ2-2 | . | . | TRBV2 | CASSYYTGELFF | TGTGCCAGCAGTTATTACACCGGGGAGCTGTTTTTT
TRBJ1-1 | . | . | TRBV6-5 | CASSEQAWAEAFF | TGTGCCAGCAGTGAACAGGCTTGGGCTGAAGCTTTCTTT
TRBJ2-3 | . | few | TRBV5-1 | CASSLEGGSDTQYF | TGCGCCAGCAGCTTGGAGGGAGGATCGGATACGCAGTATTTT
TRBJ2-3 | TRBD2 | once | TRBV7-8 | CASSRTSYTDTQYF | TGTGCCAGCAGCAGGACTAGCTACACAGATACGCAGTATTTT
TRBJ1-5 | . | few | TRBV4-1 | CASSPYGGHQPQHF | TGCGCCAGCAGCCCGTACGGGGGACATCAGCCCCAGCATTTT
TRBJ1-3 | . | . | TRBV7-8 | CASSLPREPGNTIYF | TGTGCCAGCAGCTTACCCAGGGAACCTGGAAACACCATATATTTT
TRBJ2-4 | TRBD1 | once | TRBV7-6 | CASSLADRTLAKNIQYF | TGTGCCAGCAGCTTAGCGGACAGGACGCTAGCCAAAAACATTCAGTACTTC
TRBJ2-7 | . | . | TRBV15 | CATSRDSGYEQYF | TGTGCCACCAGCAGGGATAGCGGCTACGAGCAGTACTTC
TRBJ2-1 | . | few | TRBV2 | CASSALAPNEQFF | TGTGCCAGCTCGGCCCTAGCGCCTAATGAGCAGTTCTTC
TRBJ2-7 | . | once | TRBV7-2 | CASSPQTAGRLEQYF | TGTGCCAGCAGCCCTCAGACAGCTGGAAGGTTGGAGCAGTACTTC
TRBJ1-3 | TRBD1 | . | TRBV6-5 | CAATGAGNTIYF | TGTGCCGCTACAGGGGCTGGAAACACCATATATTTT
TRBJ2-1 | . | . | TRBV5-1 | CASSLGPGGNEQFF | TGCGCCAGCAGCTTGGGCCCCGGGGGTAATGAGCAGTTCTTC
TRBJ2-2 | TRBD2 | . | TRBV11-2 | CASNMGGGYGELFF | TGTGCCAGCAACATGGGGGGGGGATACGGGGAGCTGTTTTTT
TRBJ2-1 | TRBD1 | . | TRBV10-3 | CAISGQGAKNEQFF | TGTGCCATCAGTGGGCAGGGGGCCAAAAATGAGCAGTTCTTC
TRBJ1-1 | . | . | TRBV19 | CASSFLGDQNTEAFF | TGTGCCAGTAGTTTTCTGGGAGACCAGAACACTGAAGCTTTCTTT
TRBJ1-2 | TRBD1 | . | TRBV7-2 | CASRRRDRGVDGYTF | TGTGCCAGCAGAAGAAGGGACAGGGGAGTGGATGGCTACACCTTC
TRBJ2-7 | . | . | TRBV27 | CASSATRLVREQYF | TGTGCCAGCAGTGCGACTAGATTGGTACGCGAGCAGTACTTC
TRBJ2-5 | . | . | TRBV2 | CASSQGRASQETQYF | TGTGCCAGCAGCCAGGGAAGGGCATCTCAAGAGACCCAGTACTTC